The 9 T cell receptor beta chains in this list originate from one sample, sequenced in a study of T cells in Graves' hyperthyroidism and ophthalmopathy. Researchers amplified the TCR beta CDR3 regions from RNA transcripts. The primer set for the first-round RT-PCR of the TCR CDR3 was HTBI. TCRdb processed the multiplex PCR reads anew with MiXCR; each CDR3 protein has one entry. The sample holds about 640,000 distinct CDR3 sequences, more than 20% seen once. The sample taken for sequencing was blood. The origin of the receptors is a man aged 25 to 40 with Graves' ophthalmopathy.

This clonotype was found a few times. The chain employs TRBV9 and TRBJ2-7; either TRBD1 or TRBD2 may fit D (6 bases each). Germline V gene data show CDR1 as SGDLS and CDR2 as YYNGEE. The CDR3 loop spans 17 amino acids. V lost 4 bases to trimming and J lost 0 bases, with 20 bases between them. CDR3 nucleotide sequence: TGTGCCAGCAGCCCGAGGGGGGAGCGGATTCCCTCCTACGAGCAGTACTTC. Translating gives CASSPRGERIPSYEQYF.

The chain combines TRBV28 with TRBJ2-5; weak D call: TRBD2 (5 bases). Germline lookup yields CDR1 MDHEN and CDR2 SYDVKM. Trimming took 6 bases from V and 4 from J, leaving 15 bases between them. This CDR3 comprises 14 residues. The chain's CDR3 is CASSSGGSAETQYF. In nucleotides, the CDR3 is TGTGCCAGCAGCTCCGGAGGTAGCGCAGAGACCCAGTACTTC.

V usage is TRBV10-3 and J usage is TRBJ2-7; the match to TRBD1 covers 7 bases. CDR1 is ENHRY and CDR2 is SYGVKD in the germline V gene. CDR3 length equals 14 residues. The V and J ends lost 11 bases and 2 bases, in that order; junction bases with no gene match: 12. The CDR3 loop is CAEVPGQDTYEQYF. CDR3 coding DNA: TGTGCCGAAGTCCCCGGACAGGACACCTACGAGCAGTACTTC.

CDR3 DNA: TGTGCCAGCAGTTACGCTAGCTCGACACCGAACACCGGGGAGCTGTTTTTT. Translating it yields CASSYASSTPNTGELFF. The V call is TRBV6-6, the J call TRBJ2-2, with a tentative D call TRBD2 (5 bases). Deletions cut 2 bases from V and 0 bases from J, with 13 bases between. The V gene's germline CDR1 is MNHNY and CDR2 SVGAGI (reference sequence). The CDR3 loop spans 17 amino acids.

This chain joins TRBV7-2 and TRBJ2-7; the match to TRBD2 covers 7 bases. This CDR3 spans 16 amino acids. CDR1 and CDR2 (germline): SGHTA, FQGNSA. The V gene end was trimmed by 1 base and the J gene end by 0 bases; junction bases not matched to a gene: 6. CDR3 amino acids: CASSLGGRAISYEQYF. CDR3 in DNA: TGTGCCAGCAGCTTAGGTGGGAGGGCCATCTCCTACGAGCAGTACTTC.

Many counts were recorded for this clonotype. At one end the junction does not follow the germline gene, possibly because of a read error. The CDR3 DNA is TGTGCCAGCAGCGTAGAGGTTGGTCGGTACTACGAGCAGTACTTC. This gives the protein CASSVEVGRYYEQYF. The J gene is TRBJ2-7, the V gene TRBV11-2; D unclear. Germline values: CDR1 SGHAT, CDR2 FQNNGV. There are 15 residues in the CDR3.

This clonotype has more than one count but fewer than ten. V usage is TRBV11-2 and J usage is TRBJ2-7; D remains ambiguous. V lost 0 bases, J lost 4 bases, and 7 bases lay in between. This CDR3 spans 13 amino acids. The germline V gene encodes CDR1 SGHAT and CDR2 FQNNGV. The DNA of the CDR3 is TGTGCCAGCAGCTTAGATGTGGATTACGAGCAGTACTTC. This sequence encodes CASSLDVDYEQYF. The full variable domain, completed using reference TRBV11-2 and TRBJ2-7, is EAGVAQSPRYKIIEKRQSVAFWCNPISGHATLYWYQQILGQGPKLLIQFQNNGVVDDSQLPKDRFSAERLKGVDSTLKIQPAKLEDSAVYLCASSLDVDYEQYFGPGTRLTVT.

This sequence joins TRBV5-1 and TRBJ2-2; a weak D match, TRBD2 (5 bases). The CDR3 runs to 11 residues. V lost 6 bases and J 6 bases, leaving 6 bases between the germline ends. Germline V lookup: CDR1 SGHRS, CDR2 YFSETQ. This CDR3 reads CASKDSGELFF. The CDR3, as DNA: TGCGCCAGCAAGGACTCCGGGGAGCTGTTTTTT.

This clonotype has just a few counts. The gene calls are TRBV3-1 and TRBJ2-3, with 9 nucleotides matching TRBD2. The CDR3 covers 18 residues. V dropped 0 bases and J dropped 0; count of bases not matched to a gene: 7. The germline V gene encodes CDR1 LGHDT and CDR2 YNNKEL (reference sequence). CDR3 region: CASSQEMSSGDSTDTQYF. The CDR3 DNA reads as TGTGCCAGCAGCCAAGAGATGTCTAGCGGGGATAGCACAGATACGCAGTATTTT.